This T cell receptor beta chain originates from a study of post-analysis software for immune sequencing data (dated by TCRdb to 2015 to 2017). In the study overall: Relapsing-remitting, secondary progressive and progressive-relapsing multiple sclerosis were recorded as disease courses, and subtype annotation was lacking for some patients. The patient repertoires were set against around ten previously published healthy control repertoires from donors whose ages ranged from 6 to 25 years. A subset of samples was prepared in parallel using single-end sample barcoding, then pooled and co-amplified after Illumina adapter ligation.

Summary of the overall study and its limitations: Direct clustering with F measure revealed strong co-clustering of samples prepared in the same batch, which led to a batch-effect correction. Multiple sclerosis patients had significantly lower normalized Chao1 diversity than controls, a result that suggests substantial peripheral T-cell clonal expansion. Significantly higher frequencies in patients than in controls were found for five TRBV segments, including TRBV5-6, TRBV5-1 and TRBV20-1. The multiple sclerosis patient group was slightly younger than the control group.

As for this clonotype: Its antigen is not yet known. No base quality values were provided; no much bigger clone lies one nucleotide off.

The library was made by PCR. Instrument on record: Illumina HiSeq 2500. To reduce PCR and sequencing biases, unique molecular identifiers were built into the TCR beta cDNA libraries. About 500,000 cDNA molecules were obtained for every 1 to 10 million input T cells, so each molecule roughly corresponded to one T cell. The patient libraries were prepared and sequenced using the same protocol as the earlier healthy control dataset. Samples belonging to the same batch were prepared together, multiplexed and sequenced on a shared HiSeq lane. For the original study's pipeline: MIGEC was used to process the raw barcoded reads, and molecular identifier groups with only a single read were discarded before consensus assembly and CDR3 extraction. Clonotype tables were post-analysed with VDJtools, normalizing diversity by down-sampling all datasets to the smallest sample size. To correct batch-related cross-sample contamination, repertoire overlap clustering matched CDR3 amino acid sequences but not nucleotide sequences. In-frame beta chains were kept once TCRdb had trimmed the public reads at Q25 with fastp and called clones with MiXCR. Rows with one shared CDR3 protein collapse into an entry with the most common genes and DNA. The V and J calls shown here were made by TCRdb, not taken from the authors' results. This sample is represented by about 430,000 distinct CDR3 sequences; about 40% of them were singletons. Of the sample, about 8% is held by the ten largest clones.

V loses 7 bases, J loses 5 bases, and the germline ends lie 10 bases apart. The CDR3 contains 12 residues, cysteine and phenylalanine counted. The read is trimmed to its CDR3 DNA, 36 bases read in frame from base 1. TCR beta repertoires were profiled from peripheral blood of roughly 13 young patients with multiple sclerosis to demonstrate the VDJtools post-analysis software. The multiple sclerosis patients were children and adolescents between about 6 and 16 years of age. The rearranged segments are TRBV12-3 or TRBV12-4 and TRBJ2-3, with no confident D gene call. The sequenced material came from blood. This clonotype was obtained from a girl aged 2 to 9 with multiple sclerosis. The nucleotide sequence is TGTGCCAGCAACTTATGGGGAGATACGCAGTATTTT. The encoded protein is CASNLWGDTQYF.